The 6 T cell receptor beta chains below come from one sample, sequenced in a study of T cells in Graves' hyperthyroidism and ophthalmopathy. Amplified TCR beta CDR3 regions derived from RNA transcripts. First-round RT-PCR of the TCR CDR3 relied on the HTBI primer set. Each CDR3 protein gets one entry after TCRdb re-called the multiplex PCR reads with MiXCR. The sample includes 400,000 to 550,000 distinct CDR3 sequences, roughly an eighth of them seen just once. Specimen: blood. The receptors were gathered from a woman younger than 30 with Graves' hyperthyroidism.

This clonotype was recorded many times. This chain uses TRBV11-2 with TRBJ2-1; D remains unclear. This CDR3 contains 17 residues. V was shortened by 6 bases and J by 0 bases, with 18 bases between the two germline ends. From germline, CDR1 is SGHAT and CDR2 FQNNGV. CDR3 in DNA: TGTGCCAGCAGTTCCCCACCCCCAGGTCTCTCCTACAATGAGCAGTTCTTC. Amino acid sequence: CASSSPPPGLSYNEQFF.

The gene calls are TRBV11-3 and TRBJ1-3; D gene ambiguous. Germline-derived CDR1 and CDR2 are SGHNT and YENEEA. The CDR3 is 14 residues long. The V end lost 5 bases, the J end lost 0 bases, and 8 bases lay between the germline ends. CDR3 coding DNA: TGTGCCAGCAGCAGCGACACCTCTGGAAACACCATATATTTT. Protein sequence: CASSSDTSGNTIYF.

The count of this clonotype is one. The CDR3 DNA follows: TGTGCCAGCAGCGACTTTCAACTAACCCCTGAAGCTTTCTTT. Translating it yields CASSDFQLTPEAFF. V usage is TRBV7-3 and J usage is TRBJ1-1; D remains unclear. V lost 5 bases to trimming and J lost 6 bases, with 16 bases between them. The CDR3 has 14 residues. CDR1 is SGHTA, CDR2 FQGTGA, per germline.

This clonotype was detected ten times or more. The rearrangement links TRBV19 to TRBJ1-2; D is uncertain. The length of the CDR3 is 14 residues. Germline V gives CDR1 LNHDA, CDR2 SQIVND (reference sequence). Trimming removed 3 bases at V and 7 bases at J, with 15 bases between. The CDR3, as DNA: TGTGCCAGTAGTATTAGTGCAGCGTCAAGTGGCTACACCTTC. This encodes CASSISAASSGYTF.

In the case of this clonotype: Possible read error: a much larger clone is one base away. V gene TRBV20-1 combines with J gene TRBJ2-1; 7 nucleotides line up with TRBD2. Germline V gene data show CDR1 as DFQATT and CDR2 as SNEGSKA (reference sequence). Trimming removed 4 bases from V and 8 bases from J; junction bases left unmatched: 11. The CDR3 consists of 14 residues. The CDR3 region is CSAILWRGYDEQFF. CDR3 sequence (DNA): TGCAGTGCTATCCTGTGGCGGGGGTACGATGAGCAGTTCTTC.

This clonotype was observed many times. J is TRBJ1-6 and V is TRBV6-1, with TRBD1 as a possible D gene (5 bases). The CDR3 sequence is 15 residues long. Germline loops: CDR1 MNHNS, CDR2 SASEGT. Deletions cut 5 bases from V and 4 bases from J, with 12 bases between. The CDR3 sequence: CASSSAGQYNSPLHF. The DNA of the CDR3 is TGTGCCAGCAGTTCGGCGGGGCAGTATAATTCACCCCTCCACTTT.